A single sample gave rise to the 8 T cell receptor beta chains below, sequenced in a study of cytomegalovirus exposure and HLA in healthy donors. The PCR had 60 Vbeta and 13 Jbeta primers. This table comes from immunoSEQ multiplex PCR, and its TCRdb copy is limited to in-frame clones, with some not included. This table has about 200,000 clones, around 82% appearing once. The sequenced material came from PBMCs. These receptors came from a woman in her twenties or thirties in good health and CMV-seropositive.

This chain connects TRBV4-1 to TRBJ2-5, with 7 bases that match TRBD1. The J call may be in error: the DNA end matches TRBJ2-7 better. Germline assignment: CDR1 MGHRA and CDR2 YSYEKL. The CDR3 is 15 amino acids. In DNA form, the CDR3 reads TGCGCCAGCAGCCCTTCGGACAGGTACTCCTACGAGCAGTACTTC. Amino acid sequence: CASSPSDRYSYEQYF.

The gene calls are TRBV27 and TRBJ2-2, with 12 bases aligning to TRBD2. The CDR3 totals 17 residues. The germline V gene has CDR1 MNHEY and CDR2 SMNVEV (reference sequence). V gave up 3 bases and J gave up 4 bases; unmatched junction bases: 6. CDR3 region: CASSLPGLAGTTGELFF. CDR3 in DNA: TGTGCCAGCAGTTTGCCCGGACTAGCGGGGACCACCGGGGAGCTGTTTTTT.

V is TRBV15 and J is TRBJ2-7; TRBD1 matches 7 bases. The CDR3 consists of 17 residues. V gave up 0 bases and J gave up 5 bases; unmatched junction bases: 13. Germline V gene sequence: CDR1 LNHNV, CDR2 YYDKDF (reference sequence). The CDR3 is CATSRDGTAPRRNEQYF. Written as DNA, the CDR3 is TGTGCCACCAGCAGAGATGGGACAGCTCCGCGGCGGAACGAGCAGTACTTC.

The chain recombines TRBV28 with TRBJ1-5; 10 bases line up with TRBD1. Germline assignment: CDR1 MDHEN and CDR2 SYDVKM. Trimming took 6 bases from V and 3 from J; bases not matched to a gene: 8. This CDR3 spans 16 amino acids. The CDR3 coding sequence is TGTGCCAGCAGCCCCGTCGGACAGGGGGTCAATCAGCCCCAGCATTTT. Its protein product is CASSPVGQGVNQPQHF.

The chain employs TRBV18 and TRBJ1-2, with a tentative D call TRBD1 (5 bases). V was clipped by 0 bases and J by 5 bases, with 10 bases between them. The CDR3 consists of 14 residues. Germline V gives CDR1 KGHSH, CDR2 LQKENI. DNA of the CDR3: TGTGCCAGCTCACCACCGGCAGGGAATTATGGCTACACCTTC. It codes for CASSPPAGNYGYTF.

This clone was recorded only once. The chain recombines TRBV2 with TRBJ2-7, with TRBD1 identical over 8 bases. Looked up from germline, CDR1 is SNHLY and CDR2 is FYNNEI. This CDR3 contains 15 residues. J was trimmed by 4 bases and V by 4 bases; bases with no gene match: 9. CDR3 loop: CASSVSPGQVYEQYF. In DNA form, the CDR3 reads TGTGCCAGCAGTGTCAGCCCGGGACAGGTGTACGAGCAGTACTTC.

The V gene is TRBV5-6, the J gene TRBJ2-7, with 11 bases fitting TRBD2. Germline CDR1 and CDR2: SGHDT and YYEEEE. This CDR3 contains 17 residues. The J segment lost 6 bases and the V segment lost 4 bases, leaving 15 bases of the junction unmatched. The CDR3 DNA follows: TGTGCCAGCAGCCTGAGACTAGCGGGAACTCACCCCCTCGAGCAGTACTTC. Translated, it gives CASSLRLAGTHPLEQYF. The variable domain in full, with the rest retrieved from reference TRBV5-6 and TRBJ2-7, is DAGVTQSPTHLIKTRGQQVTLRCSPKSGHDTVSWYQQALGQGPQFIFQYYEEEERQRGNFPDRFSGHQFPNYSSELNVNALLLGDSALYLCASSLRLAGTHPLEQYFGPGTRLTVT.

The gene calls are TRBV28 and TRBJ2-3, with D perhaps TRBD2 (6 bases). CDR1 is MDHEN, CDR2 SYDVKM, per germline. Trimming removed 4 bases from V and 8 bases from J, with 19 bases in between. This CDR3 is 15 amino acids long. The CDR3 spells CASSSPGLVGRTQYF. DNA of the CDR3: TGTGCCAGCAGTTCGCCGGGACTCGTTGGTCGTACGCAGTATTTT.